The subject of this entry is one T cell receptor (beta chain). These data originate in a study of Graves' ophthalmopathy and Graves' hyperthyroidism. The CDR3 length is 18 residues. CDR1 and CDR2 (germline): MNHNS, SASEGT. The V gene lost 5 bases and the J gene lost 2 bases, with 19 bases spanning the gap. Transcripts of RNA were the source for amplifying TCR beta CDR3 regions. Following a first-round RT-PCR that used HTBI primers, a second-round multiplex PCR was carried out. One entry per CDR3 protein, called by TCRdb with MiXCR from the multiplex PCR reads. The sample carries some 400,000 distinct CDR3 sequences, 18% recorded once.

The receptor was derived from a woman between 18 and 29 years old with Graves' ophthalmopathy. Sequencing was carried out using peripheral blood. The chain uses TRBV6-1 and TRBJ1-6; D perhaps matches TRBD1 (6 bases). CDR3 DNA: TGTGCCAGCAGTACACAACGGGGGGCTCTCCCCTATAATTCACCCCTCCACTTT. Encoded protein: CASSTQRGALPYNSPLHF.